This T cell receptor (beta chain) was obtained from a study of T-cell reconstitution after alpha-beta-depleted transplantation in children. TCRbeta library preparation incorporated unique molecular identifiers. From the PCR reads, TCRdb called clonotypes with MiXCR, one entry per CDR3 protein. Seen here are around 200,000 distinct CDR3 sequences, approximately 9% observed once, and the top ten hold 5% to 7%. This CDR3 is built from 12 residues. Germline V gene data show CDR1 as SGHDN and CDR2 as FVKESK. V was cut by 1 base and J by 3 bases, with 3 bases left in between. There are a few counts of this clonotype.

The V gene is TRBV14, the J gene TRBJ2-5, with D uncertain. Here the sequenced sample was PBMCs from the stem cell graft donor, taken from the stem cell graft. The receptor was derived from a human donor who donated a stem cell graft to a child with acute lymphoblastic leukemia. CDR3 protein: CASSQGEETQYF. CDR3 nucleotides: TGTGCCAGCAGCCAAGGGGAAGAGACCCAGTACTTC.